Listed below are T cell receptor beta chains from one sample, sequenced in a study of cytomegalovirus exposure and HLA in healthy donors. Libraries were prepared by immunoSEQ multiplex PCR; TCRdb keeps only in-frame clonotypes and omits some of them. The sample lists tens of thousands of clones; 96% were seen once. The sample consisted of PBMCs. All receptors come from a woman between 18 and 29 years old in good health and CMV-seropositive. Both conserved end residues are part of each CDR3. D genes are given only for firm matches. Size is omitted from some rows. Given values are once, few, many or a class for expanded clones.

TRBV9	once	TRBJ2-1	TRBD2	CASSVAGQRGYNEQFF	TGTGCCAGCAGCGTAGCTGGCCAGCGGGGCTACAATGAGCAGTTCTTC
TRBV29-1	NA	TRBJ1-1	NA	CSVDHSTRYNTEAFF	TGCAGCGTTGACCACTCGACACGATACAACACTGAAGCTTTCTTT
TRBV6-9	NA	TRBJ1-2	NA	CASSYPGRVLDGYTF	TGTGCCAGCAGTTATCCAGGGAGGGTGCTTGATGGCTACACCTTC
TRBV4-3	NA	TRBJ2-3	NA	CASSQDRTDTQYF	TGCGCCAGCAGCCAAGATCGGACAGATACGCAGTATTTT
TRBV5-1	NA	TRBJ2-2	NA	CASGLGGGELFF	TGCGCCAGCGGGCTAGGAGGCGGGGAGCTGTTTTTT
TRBV7-8	NA	TRBJ2-7	TRBD2	CASSFLRLAGADYEQYF	TGTGCCAGCAGCTTCCTTCGACTAGCGGGAGCTGACTACGAGCAGTACTTC
TRBV7-2	NA	TRBJ2-4	NA	CASSPSSAKNIQYF	TGTGCCAGCAGCCCTTCTTCAGCCAAAAACATTCAGTACTTC
TRBV4-1	NA	TRBJ2-4	TRBD1	CASSHPIPGQGYIQYF	TGCGCCAGCAGCCACCCGATACCGGGACAGGGGTACATTCAGTACTTC
TRBV27	few	TRBJ1-2	TRBD1	CASSVQGLDGYTF	TGTGCCAGCAGTGTACAGGGGCTCGACGGCTACACCTTC
TRBV6-6	NA	TRBJ1-2	NA	CASSFNRERGYTF	TGTGCCAGCAGTTTCAACAGGGAGCGAGGCTACACCTTC
TRBV28	NA	TRBJ2-2	TRBD1	CASSNSGQGLTNTGELFF	TGTGCCAGCAGTAACTCGGGACAGGGCCTTACGAACACCGGGGAGCTGTTTTTT
TRBV27	NA	TRBJ1-5	NA	CASSGGVGNQPQHF	TGTGCCAGCAGTGGGGGGGTAGGAAATCAGCCCCAGCATTTT
TRBV29-1	NA	TRBJ2-2	TRBD1	CSVRGTGINTGELFF	TGCAGCGTCCGAGGGACAGGGATAAACACCGGGGAGCTGTTTTTT
TRBV30	NA	TRBJ2-5	TRBD1	CAWSVRGRETQYF	TGTGCCTGGAGTGTTAGGGGGCGGGAGACCCAGTACTTC
TRBV15	NA	TRBJ2-3	TRBD2	CATSRTSATDTQYF	TGTGCCACCAGCAGGACTAGCGCCACAGATACGCAGTATTTT